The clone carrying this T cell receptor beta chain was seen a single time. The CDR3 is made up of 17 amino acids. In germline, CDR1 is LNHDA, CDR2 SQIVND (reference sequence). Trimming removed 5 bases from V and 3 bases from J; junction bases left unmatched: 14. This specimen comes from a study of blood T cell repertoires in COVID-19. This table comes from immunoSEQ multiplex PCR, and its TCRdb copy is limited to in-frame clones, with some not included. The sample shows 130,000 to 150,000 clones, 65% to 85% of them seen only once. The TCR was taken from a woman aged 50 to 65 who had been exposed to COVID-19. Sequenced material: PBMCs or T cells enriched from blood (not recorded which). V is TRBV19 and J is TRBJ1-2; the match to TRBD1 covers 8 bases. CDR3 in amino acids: CASSFRQGTWLDYGYTF. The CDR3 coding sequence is TGTGCCAGTAGTTTCCGACAGGGGACGTGGTTAGACTATGGCTACACCTTC.